This T cell receptor beta chain was documented in a study of type 1 and type 2 diabetes patients. Study overall: Samples came from type 1 diabetic, type 2 diabetic or nondiabetic people, recruited in China. Study findings and constraints: Type 2 diabetes patients had few highly-expanded CD4+ clones, median one.

Genomic DNA was the PCR template. The TCR beta CDR3 region was amplified using 30 forward and 13 reverse primers. TCRdb independently ran MiXCR on the multiplex PCR reads; one entry per CDR3 protein. The sample lists fewer than 350,000 distinct CDR3 sequences, around 47% seen once, with roughly an eighth in the top ten. All diabetic donors were classified as either type 1 or type 2 diabetes. Donors had no other autoimmune disease or infection in four weeks. This clonotype has only a few counts. The antigen is not known. The CDR3 is 13 residues long. Germline V gives CDR1 SGDLS, CDR2 YYNGEE. The V end lost 1 base, the J end lost 3 bases, and 7 bases lay between the germline ends.

The rearrangement uses TRBV9 and TRBJ1-1; no definite D call. Specimen: peripheral blood mononuclear cells (PBMCs). The TCR was taken from a man between 18 and 29 years old with type 2 diabetes. The chain's CDR3 is CASSVIEDTEAFF. In DNA, the CDR3 is TGTGCCAGCAGCGTAATTGAGGACACTGAAGCTTTCTTT.